The source of this T cell receptor beta chain is a study of T cells of healthy individuals. Per germline, CDR1 SGHTA and CDR2 FQGTGA. The CDR3 runs to 11 residues. Trimming took 5 bases from V and 9 from J, leaving 8 bases between them. TCRdb called the 5' RACE reads again in MiXCR, with one record for every CDR3 protein. Among about 53,000 distinct CDR3 sequences, roughly 14% were seen once, and the ten largest hold about 16%. The sequence came from a human donor in good health. The V and J genes are TRBV7-3 and TRBJ2-1, with D possibly being TRBD1 or TRBD2 (5 bases each). The CDR3, as DNA: TGTGCCAGCAGCCGGGGCGGTGAGCAGTTCTTC. Protein product: CASSRGGEQFF.